Each of the 15 T cell receptor beta chains below was sequenced from the same sample in a study of blood T cell repertoires in COVID-19. Profiling relied on immunoSEQ multiplex PCR, and the TCRdb table lists in-frame clones only, not all of them. The sample yields tens of thousands of clones, almost 90% seen once. The specimen was peripheral blood. The origin of the receptors is a human donor in a cohort sampled during active COVID-19.

The CDR3 DNA reads TGTGCCAGCAGTCCGAGGGGGCGTTATGGCTACACCTTC. The encoded protein is CASSPRGRYGYTF. The V call is TRBV7-2, the J call TRBJ1-2; 7 bases are shared with TRBD1. The CDR3 is 13 residues long. Germline loops: CDR1 SGHTA, CDR2 FQGNSA. The V segment lost 6 bases and the J segment 5 bases; nucleotides outside the gene matches: 6.

This chain connects TRBV9 to TRBJ2-7; the match to TRBD1 covers 11 bases. The CDR3 extends over 15 amino acids. Losses at the gene ends were 4 bases for V and 6 bases for J; bases not matched to a gene: 9. Germline V gene sequence: CDR1 SGDLS, CDR2 YYNGEE. The CDR3 bases are TGTGCCAGCAGCTGGTCCGGACAGGGGGCCGGCGAGCAGTACTTC. Amino acids: CASSWSGQGAGEQYF.

This chain uses TRBV5-1 with TRBJ2-2; the match to TRBD1 covers 8 bases. The CDR3 covers 17 residues. The junction had 10 bases not matched to a gene; V was cut back by 1 base and J by 5 bases. The germline CDR1 and CDR2 sequences are SGHRS and YFSETQ. CDR3 sequence reads: CASSLIPGQGNTGELFF. The CDR3 DNA follows: TGCGCCAGCAGCTTGATACCCGGACAGGGTAATACCGGGGAGCTGTTTTTT.

This chain joins TRBV6-2 or TRBV6-3 and TRBJ2-7, with 7 bases lining up with TRBD2. The CDR3 is made up of 16 amino acids. V lost 6 bases to trimming and J lost 3 bases; unmatched junction nucleotides: 14. Germline CDR1 and CDR2: MNHEY and SVGEGT. The chain's CDR3 is CASSQRTRLGYYEQYF. CDR3 coding DNA: TGTGCCAGCAGCCAAAGGACTAGACTGGGCTACTACGAGCAGTACTTC.

This clone was found once. This rearrangement joins TRBV7-2 to TRBJ2-4, with 9 bases aligning to TRBD1. This CDR3 contains 13 residues. Germline V gives CDR1 SGHTA, CDR2 FQGNSA. V lost 7 bases to trimming and J lost 7 bases; unmatched junction nucleotides: 5. CDR3 sequence reads: CASTRQGGNIQYF. In DNA form, the CDR3 reads TGTGCCAGCACTCGACAGGGGGGCAACATTCAGTACTTC.

The J gene is TRBJ2-7, the V gene TRBV6-6; weak D call: TRBD2 (5 bases). This CDR3 is 14 amino acids long. The germline V and J ends were trimmed by 7 bases and 0 bases, with 13 bases remaining between them. Germline-derived CDR1 and CDR2 are MNHNY and SVGAGI (reference sequence). CDR3 coding DNA: TGTGCCAGCACCACGGGGAGTTCCTCCTACGAGCAGTACTTC. This encodes CASTTGSSSYEQYF.

This chain joins TRBV24-1 and TRBJ2-2, with D uncertain. Per germline, CDR1 KGHDR and CDR2 SFDVKD. Trimming pared 2 bases from V and 6 bases from J, leaving 12 bases between. This CDR3 has 15 amino acids. The CDR3 loop reads CATSDSVTRSGELFF. The CDR3 DNA reads TGTGCCACCAGTGATTCGGTTACCCGATCCGGGGAGCTGTTTTTT.

The chain is built from TRBV2 and TRBJ2-3, with 12 bases matching TRBD2. V was pared by 2 bases and J by 0 bases, with 12 bases of the junction left unmatched. This CDR3 is 20 amino acids long. The V gene's germline CDR1 is SNHLY and CDR2 FYNNEI. The CDR3 here is CASSESLLTSGSGSTDTQYF. In DNA, the CDR3 is TGTGCCAGCAGTGAAAGTTTATTGACTAGCGGGAGCGGCAGCACAGATACGCAGTATTTT.

This clone was detected only a few times. V and J are TRBV7-2 and TRBJ2-7; TRBD2 is a possible D gene (5 bases). CDR1 is SGHTA, CDR2 FQGNSA, per germline. V was clipped by 0 bases and J by 3 bases, with 12 bases between them. This CDR3 comprises 15 residues. The DNA for the CDR3 is TGTGCCAGCAGCTTAGCTGTCGGGGTGGGCTACGAGCAGTACTTC. As protein: CASSLAVGVGYEQYF.

This sequence joins TRBV6-6 and TRBJ1-5; D gene uncertain. With 0 bases removed from V and 6 bases from J, the gap between germline ends came to 15 bases. Germline CDR1 and CDR2: MNHNY and SVGAGI (reference sequence). This CDR3 is 16 amino acids long. This CDR3 reads CASSYSPGERSQPQHF. CDR3 coding DNA: TGTGCCAGCAGTTACTCGCCCGGGGAGCGTAGTCAGCCCCAGCATTTT.

This clone was picked up a small number of times. The chain uses TRBV25-1 and TRBJ2-3; D is perhaps TRBD2 (5 bases). V was clipped by 4 bases and J by 4 bases, with 12 bases between them. The CDR3 has 14 amino acids. The germline V gene encodes CDR1 MGHDK and CDR2 SYGVNS. The CDR3 coding sequence is TGTGCCAGCAGTGCATCCGGACTGCCAGATACGCAGTATTTT. Translating gives CASSASGLPDTQYF.

The CDR3 spells CASSLTALSEAAFF. CDR3 bases: TGTGCCAGCAGTTTAACCGCGCTAAGTGAGGCGGCTTTCTTT. V is TRBV28 and J is TRBJ1-1; D not resolved. The CDR3 runs to 14 residues. Trimming removed 2 bases at V and 11 bases at J, with 18 bases between. The germline CDR1 and CDR2 sequences are MDHEN and SYDVKM.

The CDR3 coding sequence is TGTGCCAGCAGTCAGGGTTACAATGAGCAGTTCTTC. Residues: CASSQGYNEQFF. The rearrangement joins TRBV12-3 or TRBV12-4 to TRBJ2-1, with D possibly TRBD1 on 5 matching bases. Trimming removed 5 bases at V and 4 bases at J, with 6 bases between. This CDR3 contains 12 residues.

The chain's CDR3 is CASSPTTGGVEQFF. The CDR3 nucleotides read TGTGCCAGCAGTCCCACGACAGGGGGCGTTGAGCAGTTCTTC. The chain is built from TRBV6-5 and TRBJ2-1, with 10 bases aligning to TRBD1. Trimming cost V 5 bases and J 9 bases; bases outside gene matches: 7. There are 14 residues in the CDR3. Germline CDR1 is MNHEY and CDR2 is SVGAGI.

This clone appeared a single time. The chain recombines TRBV9 with TRBJ2-3; TRBD2 matches 7 bases. Per germline, CDR1 SGDLS and CDR2 YYNGEE. The CDR3 length is 18 residues. V shed 4 bases and J 2 bases; nucleotides not matched to a gene: 16. CDR3 DNA: TGTGCCAGCAGCACCACCCGGGCCGCGGCGGGGGTCACAGATACGCAGTATTTT. Residues: CASSTTRAAAGVTDTQYF.